The sequence of this T cell receptor beta chain was determined in a study of beta chain features in type 1 diabetes. This clone has just a few counts. The whole isolated RNA underwent reverse transcription, so sequencing captured expressed TCRB transcripts. TCRdb's copy holds only in-frame clones and misses some; the assay was immunoSEQ multiplex PCR. The data show over 350,000 clones, over 12% seen once. The J segment lost 5 bases and the V segment lost 4 bases, leaving 7 bases of the junction unmatched. The CDR3 is 15 amino acids. Germline V lookup: CDR1 MDHEN, CDR2 SYDVKM. The chain links TRBV28 to TRBJ2-3; 9 nucleotides align to TRBD2. The sequencing input was naive CD4+ T cells from blood. The clonotype was recovered from a woman aged 18 to 35 in good health. The CDR3 DNA sequence: TGTGCCAGCAGTTCCGCAGCGGGGGGAGTAGATACGCAGTATTTT. Its translation: CASSSAAGGVDTQYF. Drawing the rest from reference TRBV28 and TRBJ2-3, the complete variable domain is DVKVTQSSRYLVKRTGEKVFLECVQDMDHENMFWYRQDPGLGLRLIYFSYDVKMKEKGDIPEGYSVSREKKERFSLILESASTNQTSMYLCASSSAAGGVDTQYFGPGTRLTVL.